The entry below gives a single T cell receptor (beta chain) sequence along with its context. The germline gene is not matched at one end of the junction; a read error may be the cause. The sample is drawn from a study of CD8+CD57+ T cells in acquired aplastic anemia. Study background: Each DNA sample taken from sorted CD4+ and CD8+ cells came to 3 to 4 ug on average.

The germline V gene has CDR1 MGHDK and CDR2 SYGVNS. The CDR3 extends over 19 amino acids. Profiles of TCR beta VDJ and CDR3 were generated from a genomic DNA template. TCRdb re-analysed the reads in MiXCR, keeping a single row per CDR3 protein. This sample has more than 250,000 distinct CDR3 sequences, with approximately 56% found just once. Sequencing was done on a sample of sorted CD4+, CD8+, or CD8+CD57+ T cells (not recorded which) from PBMCs. This sequence joins TRBV25-1 and TRBJ2-3; D perhaps matches TRBD2 (5 bases). This clonotype was obtained from a human donor with severe aplastic anemia or a healthy control (not recorded which). DNA for the CDR3: TGTACCAGCAGTGATCCCGCGCCCCTCGGACTCCTTACGGTAGATACGCAGTATTTT. Residues: CTSSDPAPLGLLTVDTQYF.